This TCR beta chain was retrieved from a study of response to subunit inactivated influenza vaccine listed by TCRdb under 2018. A note on the overall study: Deep quantitative T cell receptor repertoire profiling was used in the study to track responses to a trivalent subunit inactivated influenza vaccine.

This clonotype was picked up a small number of times. This clone's antigen is unknown. Per-nucleotide qualities are absent, and no much larger clonotype sits a single base away. Library prep was done by RT-PCR. The sequencer was an Illumina HiSeq 2500. TCRdb trimmed public reads at Q25 via fastp, called clones via MiXCR and kept in-frame beta chains. All rows with the same CDR3 protein become a single entry with the most common DNA and genes. Recorded for this sample are 750,000 to 850,000 distinct CDR3 sequences; around 20% of them occurred a single time. Roughly 10% of the sample comes from the top ten. Here is what the overall study found, with its caveats: The authors suggested that each seasonal influenza vaccination may recruit only a limited number of new T cells.

In the germline V gene, CDR1 corresponds to ENHRY and CDR2 to SYGVKD. The CDR3 contains 14 residues, cysteine and phenylalanine counted. Only the CDR3 DNA is retained, 42 bases long and in frame from the first base. V is cut back by 10 bases and J by 5 bases, with 5 bases in the junction unmatched. This receptor chain uses TRBV10-3 and TRBJ2-1, and TRBD2 aligns with 13 junction nucleotides. This specimen was PBMCs from blood, taken more than 4 days after vaccination. This clonotype was sampled from a middle-aged man who received an inactivated influenza vaccine. Donor details come from another sample of the same person, matched by shared clones. DNA sequence: TGTGCCACGGAGGGACTAGCGGGGAACAATGAGCAGTTCTTC. This gives the protein CATEGLAGNNEQFF.